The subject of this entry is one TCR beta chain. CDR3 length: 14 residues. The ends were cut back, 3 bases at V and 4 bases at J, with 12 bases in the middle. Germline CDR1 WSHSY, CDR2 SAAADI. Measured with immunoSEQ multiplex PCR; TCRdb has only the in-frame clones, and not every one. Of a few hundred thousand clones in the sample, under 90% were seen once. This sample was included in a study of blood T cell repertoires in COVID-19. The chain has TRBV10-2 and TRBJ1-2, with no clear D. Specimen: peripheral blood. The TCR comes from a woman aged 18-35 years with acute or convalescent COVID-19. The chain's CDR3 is CASSDSNSGYGYTF. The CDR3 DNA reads TGCGCCAGCAGTGATAGTAACAGCGGCTATGGCTACACCTTC.